This record concerns one T cell receptor beta chain sequence. This specimen comes from a study of identical twins. MiXCR, run by TCRdb on the 5' RACE reads, gives a single entry per CDR3 protein. This sample has 430,000 or so distinct CDR3 sequences, with 20% to 25% found just once. The CDR3 loop spans 16 amino acids. The V gene lost 2 bases and the J gene lost 9 bases, with 23 bases spanning the gap. Germline CDR1 and CDR2: SGHRS and YFSETQ. Another study also made use of these data, one on T cells expressing NK-cell markers.

The receptor comes from a woman aged 18-30 years in good health. The chain is built from TRBV5-1 and TRBJ1-1; no reliable D call. The sample taken for sequencing was CD4+ T cells sorted from blood. The CDR3 is CASSFNPLRLQTQAFF. The CDR3 nucleotides are TGCGCCAGCAGCTTCAACCCTCTAAGGCTTCAAACTCAAGCTTTCTTT.